These T cell receptor beta chains were read from a single sample in a study of T cells expressing NK-cell markers. TCRdb reprocessed the 5' RACE reads and stores each CDR3 protein as one record, lacking DNA. The listing records some 150,000 distinct CDR3 sequences. Sequenced: blood T cells: a sorted CD56 or NKG2C T cell subset, CD4+ or CD8+ T cells, or bulk PBMC T cells (not recorded which). These receptors were taken from a woman between 50 and 59 years old in good health. CDR3s include the opening cysteine and the closing phenylalanine or tryptophan. Each record gives: J gene, V gene, CDR3 protein.

j_gene: TRBJ2-1; v_gene: TRBV11-2; CDR3aa: CASSLVVRVSDVDEQFF
j_gene: TRBJ1-2; v_gene: TRBV4-2; CDR3aa: CASSQDPGQGGHGYTF
j_gene: TRBJ1-1; v_gene: TRBV2; CDR3aa: CASKQPGRSTEAFF
j_gene: TRBJ2-1; v_gene: TRBV12-3/TRBV12-4; CDR3aa: CASRSGDEQFF
j_gene: TRBJ1-1; v_gene: TRBV12-3/TRBV12-4; CDR3aa: CASSSAGSGTEAFF
j_gene: TRBJ1-1; v_gene: TRBV13; CDR3aa: CASSHMNTEAFF
j_gene: TRBJ1-6; v_gene: TRBV27; CDR3aa: CASSLSPQAGVAPLHF
j_gene: TRBJ2-7; v_gene: TRBV3-1; CDR3aa: CASSQVAGSYEQYF
j_gene: TRBJ1-1; v_gene: TRBV13; CDR3aa: CASSPRSAGWTEAFF
j_gene: TRBJ2-1; v_gene: TRBV20-1; CDR3aa: CSAREVSGRSNEQFF
j_gene: TRBJ2-1; v_gene: TRBV12-3/TRBV12-4; CDR3aa: CASSPNANEQFF
j_gene: TRBJ2-3; v_gene: TRBV5-4; CDR3aa: CASSPGTSVIHTDTQYF
j_gene: TRBJ2-7; v_gene: TRBV7-8; CDR3aa: CASSSGTGKNYEQYF
j_gene: TRBJ2-1; v_gene: TRBV5-1; CDR3aa: CASSSLAGGPNEQFF
j_gene: TRBJ2-3; v_gene: TRBV6-4; CDR3aa: CASSDSAGGSTDTQYF